The 15 T cell receptor beta chains reported below all come from one sample, sequenced in a study of radiation and T cells in renal cell carcinoma. The time point here: blood 4 weeks post-SBRT, at nephrectomy. Treatment of the sample: 15 Gy SBRT to primary tumor, nephrectomy 4 weeks later. TCRdb keeps only in-frame clones here, not all; method: immunoSEQ multiplex PCR. The sample includes about 62,000 clones, over 60% of them seen just once. The source was blood, collected from a patient whose treatment included radiotherapy and nephrectomy. The receptors here all came from a man aged 55 to 70 with renal cell carcinoma.

The chain uses TRBV11-3 and TRBJ1-3, with D possibly TRBD1 on 5 matching bases. Germline CDR1 is SGHNT and CDR2 is YENEEA. V was trimmed by 5 bases and J by 1 base, leaving 15 bases between them. The CDR3 has 16 residues. Here the CDR3 reads CASSARQGGSGNTIYF. The CDR3 DNA sequence: TGTGCCAGCAGCGCCCGTCAGGGTGGATCTGGAAACACCATATATTTT.

V and J are TRBV19 and TRBJ2-2; 13 bases fit TRBD2. Germline CDR1 LNHDA, CDR2 SQIVND (reference sequence). The V segment lost 6 bases and the J segment 2 bases; nucleotides outside the gene matches: 15. CDR3 length equals 20 residues. Written as DNA, the CDR3 is TGTGCCAGTAGGGGGACTAGCGGGACCTCTCCGAATCTTAACACCGGGGAGCTGTTTTTT. Protein product: CASRGTSGTSPNLNTGELFF.

This chain joins TRBV7-2 and TRBJ2-6; the D gene could be TRBD1 or TRBD2 (6 bases each). CDR1 and CDR2 (germline): SGHTA, FQGNSA. Trimming shortened V by 6 bases and J by 0 bases, and 21 bases separated the two germline ends. This CDR3 is built from 19 residues. Here the CDR3 reads CASSRGAGSTLSGANVLTF. The DNA of the CDR3 is TGTGCCAGCAGTAGGGGGGCAGGGTCAACACTCTCTGGGGCCAACGTCCTGACTTTC.

The rearrangement joins TRBV28 to TRBJ1-2; no firm D call. Germline CDR1 and CDR2: MDHEN and SYDVKM. V was cut by 5 bases and J by 8 bases, with 18 bases left in between. The CDR3 covers 14 residues. The CDR3 DNA sequence: TGTGCCAGCAGTATCGATACCAGCGGGAAGGGCTACACCTTC. It encodes CASSIDTSGKGYTF.

The genes are TRBV7-2 and TRBJ2-1; TRBD1 matches at 9 bases. CDR3 size: 15 residues. Germline assignment: CDR1 SGHTA and CDR2 FQGNSA. After removal of 3 bases from V and 5 bases from J, the junction contained 5 bases not matched to a gene. The CDR3 is CASSLGGQGHNEQFF. In DNA form, the CDR3 reads TGTGCCAGCAGCTTGGGGGGACAGGGCCACAATGAGCAGTTCTTC.

The genes are TRBV5-6 and TRBJ1-3, with 8 positions matching TRBD1. The CDR3 totals 15 residues. V lost 5 bases and J lost 2; bases outside the gene matches: 6. Germline loops: CDR1 SGHDT, CDR2 YYEEEE. The CDR3 region has the DNA TGTGCCAGCAGACCGCGGACAGGGACTGGAAACACCATATATTTT. Protein product: CASRPRTGTGNTIYF.

V gene TRBV18 combines with J gene TRBJ2-1, with D perhaps matching TRBD1 or TRBD2 (6 bases each). This CDR3 comprises 15 residues. Germline V CDR1 and CDR2: KGHSH, LQKENI. Trimming removed 2 bases from V and 2 bases from J, with 10 bases in between. The CDR3 reads CASSPAGQAYNEQFF. The CDR3 DNA reads as TGTGCCAGCTCACCAGCGGGACAAGCCTACAATGAGCAGTTCTTC.

J is TRBJ1-5 and V is TRBV7-2; possible D gene TRBD1, 5 bases. CDR1 and CDR2 (germline): SGHTA, FQGNSA. Trimming removed 4 bases at V and 5 bases at J, with 12 bases between. The CDR3 covers 14 residues. Written as DNA, the CDR3 is TGTGCCAGCAGCTATACGGGGGGGGATCAGCCCCAGCATTTT. It specifies CASSYTGGDQPQHF.

V and J are TRBV18 and TRBJ2-1; D may correspond to TRBD1 or TRBD2 (5 bases each). Germline V gene lookup returns CDR1 KGHSH and CDR2 LQKENI. CDR3 length equals 16 residues. Trimming left V 4 bases short and J 6 bases short, with 19 bases between. CDR3 sequence: CASSLRDRSESNEQFF. The CDR3 nucleotides read TGTGCCAGCTCACTTAGGGACCGATCGGAGTCCAATGAGCAGTTCTTC.

In this sample, this clone turned up a few times. V and J are TRBV7-9 and TRBJ2-1; possibly TRBD1 for D (7 bases). The germline CDR1 and CDR2 sequences are SEHNR and FQNEAQ (reference sequence). CDR3 length: 14 amino acids. The V end lost 3 bases, the J end lost 5 bases, and 11 bases lay between the germline ends. CDR3: CASSLSRGDNEQFF. The CDR3 DNA sequence: TGTGCCAGCAGCTTGTCCAGGGGGGACAATGAGCAGTTCTTC.

The chain employs TRBV30 and TRBJ1-5; weak D call: TRBD1 (6 bases). This CDR3 comprises 15 residues. Between the trimmed V and J ends, which lost 5 bases and 6 bases, there was a span of 20 bases. Germline V gene data show CDR1 as GTSNPN and CDR2 as SVGIG (reference sequence). In DNA form, the CDR3 reads TGTGCCTGGGGGGAAGGACGGACAGTAGGTCAGCCCCAGCATTTT. As protein: CAWGEGRTVGQPQHF.

The chain has TRBV7-2 and TRBJ2-3; unclear D gene. V was pared by 7 bases and J by 1 base, with 9 bases between. The CDR3 extends over 13 amino acids. CDR1 and CDR2 (germline): SGHTA, FQGNSA. The CDR3 sequence is CASTYAGTDTQYF. For the CDR3, the DNA is TGTGCCAGCACGTACGCGGGCACAGATACGCAGTATTTT.

The rearrangement uses TRBV5-6 and TRBJ1-1; D is undetermined. Germline V gene data show CDR1 as SGHDT and CDR2 as YYEEEE. This CDR3 region has 15 residues. Trimming removed 0 bases from V and 8 bases from J, with 17 bases in between. As DNA, the CDR3 is TGTGCCAGCAGCTTGGTAAGAGCGTCTTCGTACGAAGCTTTCTTT. Translation gives CASSLVRASSYEAFF.

This chain connects TRBV19 to TRBJ1-1, with D possibly being TRBD1 (5 bases). This CDR3 is built from 18 residues. With 7 bases removed from V and 3 bases from J, the gap between germline ends came to 27 bases. Germline values: CDR1 LNHDA, CDR2 SQIVND (reference sequence). The CDR3 DNA follows: TGTGCCAGTACCCCCGGTAGGGGAGTATGGAGTAGTTACACTGAAGCTTTCTTT. Translating gives CASTPGRGVWSSYTEAFF.

The rearrangement links TRBV10-3 to TRBJ2-6, with 9 bases that match TRBD1. This CDR3 comprises 21 residues. From germline, CDR1 is ENHRY and CDR2 SYGVKD. The V gene end was trimmed by 0 bases and the J gene end by 2 bases; junction bases not matched to a gene: 14. The CDR3 bases are TGTGCCATCAGTGAGTCAGGGGGCGGACAGGGGAATCCCACTGGGGCCAACGTCCTGACTTTC. Residues: CAISESGGGQGNPTGANVLTF.